A single sample gave rise to the 14 T cell receptor beta chains below, sequenced in a study of T cell responses to AZD1222 COVID-19 vaccine. The method was immunoSEQ multiplex PCR; TCRdb's version includes in-frame clones alone and lacks a portion of them. This sample has over 95,000 clones, with around 87% found just once. Sequenced here: peripheral blood, sampled on day 0 of AZD1222 vaccination. Every receptor here comes from an adult in good health.

The chain links TRBV3-1 (or the pseudogene TRBV3-2) to TRBJ2-1, with 12 positions matching TRBD2. V lost 8 bases and J lost 8; bases outside the gene matches: 4. The CDR3 extends over 13 amino acids. CDR1 and CDR2 from the germline V gene are LGHDT and YNNKEL (reference sequence). The CDR3 here is CASGLAGLDEQFF. CDR3 nucleotides: TGTGCCAGCGGACTAGCGGGATTGGATGAGCAGTTCTTC.

The genes are TRBV2 and TRBJ2-3, with D maybe TRBD2 (6 bases). The CDR3 totals 14 residues. Germline values: CDR1 SNHLY, CDR2 FYNNEI. The V end was cut by 6 bases, the J end by 1 base, with 11 bases between. CDR3 amino acids: CASSEGLRTDTQYF. The CDR3 bases are TGTGCCAGCAGCGAGGGACTTCGCACAGATACGCAGTATTTT.

The chain couples TRBV5-1 to TRBJ2-5, with D tentatively TRBD2 (6 bases). The CDR3 is made up of 15 amino acids. Trimming removed 5 bases from V and 1 base from J, with 15 bases in between. Germline loops: CDR1 SGHRS, CDR2 YFSETQ. CDR3 nucleotide sequence: TGCGCCAGCAGGCGGCAGGGAGGATTCCAAGAGACCCAGTACTTC. Amino acids: CASRRQGGFQETQYF.

The rearrangement uses TRBV19 and TRBJ2-7, with TRBD1 identical over 12 bases. The J segment lost 0 bases and the V segment lost 0 bases, leaving 6 bases of the junction unmatched. In germline, CDR1 is LNHDA, CDR2 SQIVND (reference sequence). The CDR3 spans 18 residues. The DNA of the CDR3 is TGTGCCAGTAGTATAGATTTTGGGACAGGGGGCTTCTCCTACGAGCAGTACTTC. Protein: CASSIDFGTGGFSYEQYF.

V is TRBV5-6 and J is TRBJ2-7; either TRBD1 or TRBD2 may supply D (5 bases each). The CDR3 is made up of 14 amino acids. Germline-derived CDR1 and CDR2 are SGHDT and YYEEEE. Trimming stripped 3 bases from V and 3 bases from J, with 13 bases between. CDR3 in amino acids: CASSSPGRGYEQYF. In DNA, the CDR3 is TGTGCCAGCAGCTCGCCGGGACGCGGCTACGAGCAGTACTTC.

V gene TRBV6-5 combines with J gene TRBJ1-5, with D possibly matching TRBD1 (6 bases). Germline V gene lookup returns CDR1 MNHEY and CDR2 SVGAGI. V lost 6 bases and J lost 3, with 15 bases in between. This CDR3 comprises 15 residues. The chain's CDR3 is CASRSGASYNQPQHF. CDR3 sequence (DNA): TGTGCCAGCAGGTCGGGGGCAAGCTACAATCAGCCCCAGCATTTT.

CDR3 sequence: CASSPNLGEQYF. The CDR3 nucleotides are TGTGCCAGCAGTCCCAACTTGGGCGAGCAGTACTTC. This chain uses TRBV7-9 with TRBJ2-7; D unresolved. The CDR3 length is 12 residues. Trimming removed 6 bases at V and 6 bases at J, with 12 bases between. Germline V lookup: CDR1 SEHNR, CDR2 FQNEAQ (reference sequence).

In its sample, this clone was seen once. The genes are TRBV9 and TRBJ1-4; the D is unclear. With 2 bases removed from V and 5 bases from J, the gap between germline ends came to 10 bases. Looked up from germline, CDR1 is SGDLS and CDR2 is YYNGEE. The CDR3 extends over 14 amino acids. In DNA form, the CDR3 reads TGTGCCAGCAGCGTCTCACCCCAAAATGAAAAACTGTTTTTT. Amino acid sequence: CASSVSPQNEKLFF.

V and J are TRBV7-3 and TRBJ2-6, with a tentative D call TRBD2 (6 bases). The germline V and J ends were trimmed by 5 bases and 14 bases, with 19 bases remaining between them. Germline CDR1 is SGHTA and CDR2 is FQGTGA. The CDR3 is 14 amino acids. The CDR3 DNA reads TGTGCCAGCAGCCACGGAGGTGGGGGGAAGATCCTGACTTTC. Translated, it gives CASSHGGGGKILTF.

The V and J genes are TRBV29-1 and TRBJ2-1, with D hard to call. The CDR3 contains 13 residues. V was trimmed by 4 bases and J by 6 bases, leaving 13 bases between them. Germline lookup yields CDR1 SQVTM and CDR2 ANQGSEA. Here the CDR3 DNA reads TGCAGCGTTGCCAAAACAAGGGCCAATGAGCAGTTCTTC. This encodes CSVAKTRANEQFF.

V gene TRBV28 combines with J gene TRBJ2-1; unclear D gene. The CDR3 contains 12 residues. V dropped 8 bases and J dropped 5 bases, with 10 bases sitting between them. Germline lookup yields CDR1 MDHEN and CDR2 SYDVKM. CDR3 amino acids: CASSDLNNEQFF. CDR3 in DNA: TGTGCCAGCTCCGATCTGAACAATGAGCAGTTCTTC.

This chain uses TRBV9 with TRBJ2-3, with D perhaps TRBD2 (6 bases). The CDR3 spans 16 residues. The V gene lost 0 bases and the J gene lost 4 bases, with 15 bases spanning the gap. The germline V gene has CDR1 SGDLS and CDR2 YYNGEE. The CDR3 loop reads CASSVDPAGVADTQYF. Written as DNA, the CDR3 is TGTGCCAGCAGCGTAGATCCAGCGGGTGTTGCAGATACGCAGTATTTT.

V and J are TRBV2 and TRBJ2-5, with TRBD2 matching 11 bases. J lost 4 bases, V lost 5 bases, and 3 bases had no gene match. The CDR3 length is 14 residues. Germline V gene data show CDR1 as SNHLY and CDR2 as FYNNEI. Here the CDR3 reads CASSFLAGGETQYF. CDR3 nucleotides: TGTGCCAGCAGTTTTCTAGCGGGAGGAGAGACCCAGTACTTC.

The rearrangement uses TRBV5-4 and TRBJ2-3; 14 bases map to TRBD2. Germline CDR1 is SGHNT and CDR2 is YYREEE (reference sequence). V gave up 3 bases and J gave up 4 bases; unmatched junction bases: 4. This CDR3 region has 16 residues. The CDR3 loop reads CASSSRGLAGADTQYF. The CDR3 region has the DNA TGTGCCAGCAGCTCCAGGGGACTAGCGGGAGCAGATACGCAGTATTTT.